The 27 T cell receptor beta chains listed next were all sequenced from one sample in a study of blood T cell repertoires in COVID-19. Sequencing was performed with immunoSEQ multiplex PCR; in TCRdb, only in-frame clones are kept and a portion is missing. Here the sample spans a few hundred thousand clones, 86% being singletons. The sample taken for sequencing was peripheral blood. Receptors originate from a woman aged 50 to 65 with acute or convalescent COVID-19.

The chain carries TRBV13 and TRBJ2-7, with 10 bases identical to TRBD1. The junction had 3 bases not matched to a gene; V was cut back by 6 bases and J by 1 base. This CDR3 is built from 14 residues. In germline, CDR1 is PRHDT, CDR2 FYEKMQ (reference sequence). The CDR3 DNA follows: TGTGCCAGCAGGACAGGGGGCCATTCCTACGAGCAGTACTTC. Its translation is CASRTGGHSYEQYF.

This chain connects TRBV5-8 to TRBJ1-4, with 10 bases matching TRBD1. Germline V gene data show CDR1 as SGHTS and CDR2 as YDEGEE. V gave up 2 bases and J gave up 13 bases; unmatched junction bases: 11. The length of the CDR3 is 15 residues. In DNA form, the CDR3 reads TGTGCCAGCAGCTTCCTCCGGGACAGGGGTCCCGGACTGTTTTTT. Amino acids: CASSFLRDRGPGLFF.

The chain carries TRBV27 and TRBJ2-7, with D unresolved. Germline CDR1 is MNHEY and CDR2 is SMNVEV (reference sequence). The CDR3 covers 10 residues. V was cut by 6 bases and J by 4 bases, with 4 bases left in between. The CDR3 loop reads CASRSYEQYF. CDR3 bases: TGTGCCAGCAGATCATACGAGCAGTACTTC.

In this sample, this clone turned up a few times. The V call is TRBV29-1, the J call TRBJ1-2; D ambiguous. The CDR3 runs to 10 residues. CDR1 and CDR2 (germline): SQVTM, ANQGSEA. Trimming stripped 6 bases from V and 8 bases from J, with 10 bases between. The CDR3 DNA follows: TGCAGCGTAGTGGGCGACGGCTACACCTTC. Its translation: CSVVGDGYTF.

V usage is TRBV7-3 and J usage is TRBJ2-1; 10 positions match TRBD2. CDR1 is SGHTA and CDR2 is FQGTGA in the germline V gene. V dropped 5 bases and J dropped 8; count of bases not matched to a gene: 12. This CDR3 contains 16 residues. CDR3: CASSPLLAGRTDEQFF. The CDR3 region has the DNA TGTGCCAGCAGCCCCCTACTAGCGGGACGAACGGATGAGCAGTTCTTC.

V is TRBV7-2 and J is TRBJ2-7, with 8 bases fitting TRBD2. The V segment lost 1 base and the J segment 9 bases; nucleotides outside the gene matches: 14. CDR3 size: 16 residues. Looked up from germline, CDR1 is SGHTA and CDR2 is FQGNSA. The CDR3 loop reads CASSLEGGRSGSGQYF. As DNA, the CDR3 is TGTGCCAGCAGCTTAGAGGGGGGGAGGAGCGGGAGTGGGCAGTACTTC.

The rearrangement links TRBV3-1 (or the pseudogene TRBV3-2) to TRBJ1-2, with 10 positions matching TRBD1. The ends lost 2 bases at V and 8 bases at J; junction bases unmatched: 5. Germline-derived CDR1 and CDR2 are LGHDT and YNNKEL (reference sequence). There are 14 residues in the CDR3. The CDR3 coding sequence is TGTGCCAGCAGCCAACTCGGACAGGGGGACGGCTACACCTTC. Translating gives CASSQLGQGDGYTF.

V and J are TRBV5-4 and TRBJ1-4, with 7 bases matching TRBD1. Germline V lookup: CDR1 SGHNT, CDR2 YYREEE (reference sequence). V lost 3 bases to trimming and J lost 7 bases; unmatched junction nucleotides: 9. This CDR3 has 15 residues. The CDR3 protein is CASSSAGGGGEKLFF. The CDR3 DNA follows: TGTGCCAGCAGCTCCGCAGGGGGTGGTGGTGAAAAACTGTTTTTT.

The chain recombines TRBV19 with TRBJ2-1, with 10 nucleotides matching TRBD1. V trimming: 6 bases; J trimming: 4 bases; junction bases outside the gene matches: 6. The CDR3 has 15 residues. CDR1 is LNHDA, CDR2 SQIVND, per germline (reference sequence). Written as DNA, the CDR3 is TGTGCCAGTAGCCGGGACAGGGGCCCTTACAATGAGCAGTTCTTC. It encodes CASSRDRGPYNEQFF.

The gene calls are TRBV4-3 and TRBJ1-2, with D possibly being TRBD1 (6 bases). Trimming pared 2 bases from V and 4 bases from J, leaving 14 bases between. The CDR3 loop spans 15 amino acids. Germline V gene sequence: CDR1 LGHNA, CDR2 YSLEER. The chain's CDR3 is CASSQSTGSGYGYTF. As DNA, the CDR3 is TGCGCCAGCAGCCAATCAACAGGGTCCGGCTATGGCTACACCTTC.

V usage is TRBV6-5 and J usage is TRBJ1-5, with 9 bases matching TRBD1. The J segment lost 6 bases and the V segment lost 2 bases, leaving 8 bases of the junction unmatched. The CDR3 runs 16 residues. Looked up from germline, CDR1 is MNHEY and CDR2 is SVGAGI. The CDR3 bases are TGTGCCAGCAGTTACCCCGGGACAGGGTATAGTCAGCCCCAGCATTTT. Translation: CASSYPGTGYSQPQHF.

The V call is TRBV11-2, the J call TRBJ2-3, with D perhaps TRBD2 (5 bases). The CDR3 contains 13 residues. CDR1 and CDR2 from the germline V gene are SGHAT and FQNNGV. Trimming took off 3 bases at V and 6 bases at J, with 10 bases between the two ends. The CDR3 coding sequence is TGTGCCAGCAGCTTGGACTGGGCCGATACGCAGTATTTT. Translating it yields CASSLDWADTQYF.

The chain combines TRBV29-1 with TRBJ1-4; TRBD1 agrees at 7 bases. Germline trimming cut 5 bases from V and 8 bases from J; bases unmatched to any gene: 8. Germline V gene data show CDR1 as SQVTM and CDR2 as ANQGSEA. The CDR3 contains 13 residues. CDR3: CSVRQGVTEKLFF. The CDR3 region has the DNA TGCAGCGTTAGACAGGGAGTTACCGAAAAACTGTTTTTT.

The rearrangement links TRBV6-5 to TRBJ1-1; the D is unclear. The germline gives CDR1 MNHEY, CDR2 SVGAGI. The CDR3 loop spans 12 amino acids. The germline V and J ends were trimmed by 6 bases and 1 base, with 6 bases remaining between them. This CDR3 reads CASRYSNTEAFF. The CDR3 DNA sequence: TGTGCCAGCAGGTATTCGAACACTGAAGCTTTCTTT.

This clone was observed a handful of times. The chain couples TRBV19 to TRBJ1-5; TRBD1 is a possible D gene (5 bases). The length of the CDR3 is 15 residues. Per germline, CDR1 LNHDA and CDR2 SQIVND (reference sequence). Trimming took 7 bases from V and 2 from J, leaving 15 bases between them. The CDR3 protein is CASKAGGLGNQPQHF. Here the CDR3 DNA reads TGTGCCAGTAAGGCGGGGGGTCTTGGCAATCAGCCCCAGCATTTT.

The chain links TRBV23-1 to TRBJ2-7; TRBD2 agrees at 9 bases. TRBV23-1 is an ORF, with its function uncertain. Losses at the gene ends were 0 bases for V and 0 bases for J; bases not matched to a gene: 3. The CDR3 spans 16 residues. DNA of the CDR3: TGCGCCAGCAGTCAATCGGGTAGCGGGAGCTCCTACGAGCAGTACTTC. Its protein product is CASSQSGSGSSYEQYF.

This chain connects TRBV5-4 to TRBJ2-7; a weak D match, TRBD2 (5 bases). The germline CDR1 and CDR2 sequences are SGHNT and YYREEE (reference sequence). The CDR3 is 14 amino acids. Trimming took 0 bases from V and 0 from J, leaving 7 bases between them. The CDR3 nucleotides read TGTGCCAGCAGCTTGGGAGGGTTCTCCTACGAGCAGTACTTC. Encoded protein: CASSLGGFSYEQYF.

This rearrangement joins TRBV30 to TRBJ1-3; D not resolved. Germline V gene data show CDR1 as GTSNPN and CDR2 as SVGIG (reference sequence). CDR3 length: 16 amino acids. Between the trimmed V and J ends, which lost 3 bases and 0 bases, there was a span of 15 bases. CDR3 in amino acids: CAWRKEEGRSGNTIYF. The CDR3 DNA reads TGTGCCTGGAGAAAAGAGGAGGGCCGCTCTGGAAACACCATATATTTT.

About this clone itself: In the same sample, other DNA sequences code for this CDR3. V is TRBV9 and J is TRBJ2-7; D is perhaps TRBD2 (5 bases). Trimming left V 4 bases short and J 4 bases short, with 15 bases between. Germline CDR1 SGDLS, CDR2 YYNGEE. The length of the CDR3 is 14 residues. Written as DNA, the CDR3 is TGTGCCAGCAGCCCTCGAGGGCGACGGTACGAGCAGTACTTC. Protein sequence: CASSPRGRRYEQYF.

The CDR3 DNA sequence: TGTGCCAGCAGCTTAGGTCCCAGGGCCGTGTCTGAAGCTTTCTTT. It yields the protein CASSLGPRAVSEAFF. The chain recombines TRBV7-8 with TRBJ1-1; D may be TRBD1 (5 bases). The CDR3 is 15 amino acids. CDR1 and CDR2 (germline): SGHVS, FQNEAQ. The V gene lost 1 base and the J gene lost 6 bases, with 15 bases spanning the gap.

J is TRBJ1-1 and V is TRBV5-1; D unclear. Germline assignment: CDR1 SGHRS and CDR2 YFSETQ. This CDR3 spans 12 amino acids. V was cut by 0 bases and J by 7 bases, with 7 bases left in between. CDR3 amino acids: CASSLGFSEAFF. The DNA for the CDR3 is TGCGCCAGCAGCTTGGGATTCAGTGAAGCTTTCTTT.

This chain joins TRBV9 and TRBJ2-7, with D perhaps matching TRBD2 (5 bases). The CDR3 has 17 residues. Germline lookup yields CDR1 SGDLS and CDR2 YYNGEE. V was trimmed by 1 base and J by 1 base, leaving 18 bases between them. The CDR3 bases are TGTGCCAGCAGCGTAAGGGCCGGGAACCCGACGTCCTACGAGCAGTACTTC. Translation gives CASSVRAGNPTSYEQYF.

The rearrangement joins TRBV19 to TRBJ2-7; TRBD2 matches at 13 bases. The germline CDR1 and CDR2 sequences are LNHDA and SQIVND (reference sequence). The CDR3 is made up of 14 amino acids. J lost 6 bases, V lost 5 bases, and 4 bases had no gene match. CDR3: CASSRTSGRAEQYF. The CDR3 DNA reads TGTGCCAGTAGTCGGACTAGCGGGAGAGCCGAGCAGTACTTC.

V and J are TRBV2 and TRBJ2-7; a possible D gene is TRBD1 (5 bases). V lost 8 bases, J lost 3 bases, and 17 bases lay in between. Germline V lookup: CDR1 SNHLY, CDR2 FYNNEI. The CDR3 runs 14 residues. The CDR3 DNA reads TGTGCCAGCTCACCTTCGCCCAGGGACTACGAGCAGTACTTC. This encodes CASSPSPRDYEQYF.

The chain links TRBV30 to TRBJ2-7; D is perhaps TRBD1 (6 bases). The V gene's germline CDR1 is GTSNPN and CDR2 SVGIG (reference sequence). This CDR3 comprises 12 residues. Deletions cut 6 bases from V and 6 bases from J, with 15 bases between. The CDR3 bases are TGTGCCTGTCGTGACAGGCTGATCGAGCAGTACTTC. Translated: CACRDRLIEQYF.

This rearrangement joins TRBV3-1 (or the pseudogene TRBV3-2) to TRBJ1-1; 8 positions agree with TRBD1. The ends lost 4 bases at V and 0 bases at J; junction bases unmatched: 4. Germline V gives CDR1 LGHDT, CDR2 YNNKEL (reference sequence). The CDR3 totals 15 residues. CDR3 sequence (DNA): TGTGCCAGCAGCCGCCGGGACAGGCTGAACACTGAAGCTTTCTTT. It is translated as CASSRRDRLNTEAFF.

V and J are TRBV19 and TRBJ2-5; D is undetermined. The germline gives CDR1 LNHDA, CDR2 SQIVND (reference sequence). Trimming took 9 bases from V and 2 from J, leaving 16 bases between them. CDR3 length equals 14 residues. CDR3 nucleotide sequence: TGTGCCAGCAAACTGTCGGGTTCTCAAGAGACCCAGTACTTC. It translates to CASKLSGSQETQYF.